These 16 T cell receptor beta chains share one sample of origin, sequenced in a study of blood T cell repertoires in COVID-19. Produced via immunoSEQ multiplex PCR; TCRdb's table is partial and in-frame only. The data show 75,000 to 100,000 clones, roughly 86% seen once. Sequences were obtained from peripheral blood. The receptors shown here come from a human donor with acute or convalescent COVID-19. The donor label of this sample is uncertain.

The table lists this clone with a count of one. This chain connects TRBV28 to TRBJ1-1; 9 nucleotides align to TRBD1. This CDR3 region has 16 residues. CDR1 MDHEN and CDR2 SYDVKM come from the germline V gene. V shed 5 bases and J 1 base; nucleotides not matched to a gene: 8. The chain's CDR3 is CASSNSGTGRNTEAFF. CDR3 bases: TGTGCCAGCAGTAACTCCGGGACAGGGAGGAACACTGAAGCTTTCTTT.

The chain joins TRBV2 to TRBJ1-5; 7 positions agree with TRBD1. The V gene end was trimmed by 4 bases and the J gene end by 3 bases; junction bases not matched to a gene: 6. From germline, CDR1 is SNHLY and CDR2 FYNNEI. This CDR3 contains 15 residues. In DNA form, the CDR3 reads TGTGCCAGCAGTGTTGGACAGGTAAACAATCAGCCCCAGCATTTT. Its protein is CASSVGQVNNQPQHF. The full variable domain, its missing parts supplied by reference TRBV2 and TRBJ1-5, is EPEVTQTPSHQVTQMGQEVILRCVPISNHLYFYWYRQILGQKVEFLVSFYNNEISEKSEIFDDQFSVERPDGSNFTLKIRSTKLEDSAMYFCASSVGQVNNQPQHFGDGTRLSIL.

V is TRBV7-8 and J is TRBJ2-1, with a possible D match to TRBD2 (5 bases). CDR1 is SGHVS, CDR2 FQNEAQ, per germline. V shed 5 bases and J shed 5 bases, with 16 bases lying between them. The CDR3 contains 15 residues. CDR3 nucleotides: TGTGCCAGCAGCACCTGGGGTCTCGGGGACAATGAGCAGTTCTTC. Its translation: CASSTWGLGDNEQFF.

This clone was seen just once. DNA for the CDR3: TGTGCCAGCTCACCACCGGGACAGGGGGCGCATGAGACCCAGTACTTC. Its protein is CASSPPGQGAHETQYF. J is TRBJ2-5 and V is TRBV18; 12 bases agree with TRBD1. This CDR3 has 16 amino acids. CDR1 is KGHSH, CDR2 LQKENI, per germline. The V gene end was trimmed by 0 bases and the J gene end by 5 bases; junction bases not matched to a gene: 4.

The chain has TRBV6-4 and TRBJ2-1, with D possibly matching TRBD2 (5 bases). Germline V CDR1 and CDR2: MRHNA, SNTAGT. V lost 0 bases and J lost 7, with 10 bases in between. There are 14 residues in the CDR3. CDR3 nucleotides: TGTGCCAGCAGTGACTCGCCAGCGGTGAATGAGCAGTTCTTC. This encodes CASSDSPAVNEQFF.

This chain connects TRBV6-1 to TRBJ2-7, with D unresolved. CDR3 length: 14 amino acids. Germline lookup yields CDR1 MNHNS and CDR2 SASEGT. Trimming stripped 0 bases from V and 4 bases from J, with 10 bases between. CDR3: CASSEALKRYEQYF. The CDR3 DNA reads as TGTGCCAGCAGTGAAGCGTTAAAGAGGTACGAGCAGTACTTC.

J is TRBJ1-5 and V is TRBV5-1; maybe TRBD1 (6 bases). Germline CDR1 reads SGHRS; CDR2 reads YFSETQ. The CDR3 extends over 15 amino acids. V lost 1 base to trimming and J lost 1 base, with 9 bases between them. CDR3 protein: CASSLSGASNQPQHF. The CDR3 DNA follows: TGCGCCAGCAGCTTGTCAGGGGCGAGCAATCAGCCCCAGCATTTT.

The gene calls are TRBV19 and TRBJ1-1; 9 positions agree with TRBD1. Germline CDR1 is LNHDA and CDR2 is SQIVND (reference sequence). Losses at the gene ends were 1 base for V and 0 bases for J; bases not matched to a gene: 3. CDR3 size: 16 residues. The CDR3 region has the DNA TGTGCCAGTAGTATAGGGGGACAGGGTATGAACACTGAAGCTTTCTTT. Translation gives CASSIGGQGMNTEAFF. The full variable domain, with the rest looked up from reference TRBV19 and TRBJ1-1, is DGGITQSPKYLFRKEGQNVTLSCEQNLNHDAMYWYRQDPGQGLRLIYYSQIVNDFQKGDIAEGYSVSREKKESFPLTVTSAQKNPTAFYLCASSIGGQGMNTEAFFGQGTRLTVV.

The chain has TRBV20-1 and TRBJ2-1, with D tentatively TRBD2 (5 bases). The V end was cut by 3 bases, the J end by 9 bases, with 18 bases between. Germline loops: CDR1 DFQATT, CDR2 SNEGSKA (reference sequence). The CDR3 sequence is 14 residues long. CDR3 nucleotides: TGCAGTGCTAGTCTCCGACTATTGTTTTCTGAGCAGTTCTTC. This translates into CSASLRLLFSEQFF.

V and J are TRBV2 and TRBJ2-3; a possible D gene is TRBD1 (5 bases). Trimming pared 3 bases from V and 4 bases from J, leaving 17 bases between. The CDR3 is 16 amino acids. CDR1 and CDR2 (germline): SNHLY, FYNNEI. For the CDR3, the DNA is TGTGCCAGCAGTGACGGTGGGGCGATGCATGCAGATACGCAGTATTTT. It encodes CASSDGGAMHADTQYF.

The rearrangement joins TRBV19 to TRBJ2-3, with 7 bases lining up with TRBD2. J gave up 1 base and V 5 bases, and 12 bases lay outside the gene matches. The germline CDR1 and CDR2 sequences are LNHDA and SQIVND (reference sequence). CDR3 length: 17 amino acids. The DNA for the CDR3 is TGTGCCAGTAGTTACGCCGGGGGGTTTGCGGGCACAGATACGCAGTATTTT. It yields the protein CASSYAGGFAGTDTQYF.

This clone has a single count. The chain joins TRBV7-2 to TRBJ2-4; a possible D gene is TRBD1 (5 bases). Trimming removed 5 bases at V and 6 bases at J, with 23 bases between. This CDR3 has 17 residues. Germline V gene sequence: CDR1 SGHTA, CDR2 FQGNSA. The CDR3 DNA reads as TGTGCCAGCAGCCAATCTTCCAGGGCAGGCCTTTTAAACATTCAGTACTTC. Translation: CASSQSSRAGLLNIQYF.

This chain joins TRBV7-9 and TRBJ2-1, with 8 bases matching TRBD1. Germline V lookup: CDR1 SEHNR, CDR2 FQNEAQ (reference sequence). Germline trimming cut 5 bases from V and 7 bases from J; bases unmatched to any gene: 7. This CDR3 is built from 14 residues. CDR3: CASSTRQGKNEQFF. The CDR3 bases are TGTGCCAGCAGCACCCGACAGGGGAAAAATGAGCAGTTCTTC.

The CDR3 here is CASSLVGTDTQYF. The DNA of the CDR3 is TGCGCCAGCAGCTTGGTCGGCACAGATACGCAGTATTTT. The gene calls are TRBV5-1 and TRBJ2-3; D unresolved. The CDR3 loop spans 13 amino acids. V was clipped by 0 bases and J by 1 base, with 3 bases between them. Per germline, CDR1 SGHRS and CDR2 YFSETQ.

The rearrangement joins TRBV4-1 to TRBJ2-3; D call uncertain. Germline V CDR1 and CDR2: MGHRA, YSYEKL. The CDR3 extends over 14 amino acids. Between the trimmed V and J ends, which lost 1 base and 2 bases, there was a span of 7 bases. The DNA for the CDR3 is TGCGCCAGCAGCCAAGGCGGTAACACAGATACGCAGTATTTT. The encoded protein is CASSQGGNTDTQYF.

This clone was counted once. The V and J genes are TRBV6-5 and TRBJ1-1; 8 bases fit TRBD1. V was clipped by 2 bases and J by 4 bases; unmatched bases: 3. The length of the CDR3 is 14 residues. Germline loops: CDR1 MNHEY, CDR2 SVGAGI. The CDR3 reads CASSYRTGSTEAFF. The CDR3 region has the DNA TGTGCCAGCAGTTACCGGACAGGGAGCACTGAAGCTTTCTTT.